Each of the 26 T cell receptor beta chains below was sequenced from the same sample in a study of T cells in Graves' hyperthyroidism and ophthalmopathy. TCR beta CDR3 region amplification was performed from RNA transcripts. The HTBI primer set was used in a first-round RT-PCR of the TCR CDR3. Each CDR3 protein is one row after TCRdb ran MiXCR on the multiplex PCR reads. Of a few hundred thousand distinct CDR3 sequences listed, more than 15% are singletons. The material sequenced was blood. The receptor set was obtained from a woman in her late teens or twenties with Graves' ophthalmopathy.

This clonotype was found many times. The CDR3 sequence is CASSLGSYTEAFF. DNA of the CDR3: TGCGCCAGCAGCTTGGGCAGCTACACTGAAGCTTTCTTT. The chain joins TRBV5-1 to TRBJ1-1; D is uncertain. V dropped 0 bases and J dropped 3 bases, with 6 bases sitting between them. The CDR3 runs 13 residues. Germline lookup yields CDR1 SGHRS and CDR2 YFSETQ.

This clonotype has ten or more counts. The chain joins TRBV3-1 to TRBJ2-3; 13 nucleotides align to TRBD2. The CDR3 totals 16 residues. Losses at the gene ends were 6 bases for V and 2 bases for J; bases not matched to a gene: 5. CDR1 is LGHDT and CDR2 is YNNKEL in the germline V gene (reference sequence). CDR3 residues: CASRRTSGRDTDTQYF. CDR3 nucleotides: TGTGCCAGCAGACGGACTAGCGGGAGAGACACAGATACGCAGTATTTT.

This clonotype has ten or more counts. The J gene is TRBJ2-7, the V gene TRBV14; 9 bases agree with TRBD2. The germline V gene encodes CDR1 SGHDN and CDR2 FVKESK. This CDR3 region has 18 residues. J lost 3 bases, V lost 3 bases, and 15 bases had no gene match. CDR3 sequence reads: CASSHNVRQRGAVYEQYF. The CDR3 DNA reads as TGTGCCAGCAGCCACAACGTCAGGCAGCGGGGGGCTGTCTACGAGCAGTACTTC.

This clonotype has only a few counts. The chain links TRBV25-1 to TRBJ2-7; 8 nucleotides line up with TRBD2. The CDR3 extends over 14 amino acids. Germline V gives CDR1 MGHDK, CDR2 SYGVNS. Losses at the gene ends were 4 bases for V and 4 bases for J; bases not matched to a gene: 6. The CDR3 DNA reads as TGTGCCAGCAGTGGAGCGGGAGTGTTATACGAGCAGTACTTC. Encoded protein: CASSGAGVLYEQYF.

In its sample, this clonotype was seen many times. CDR3 region: CASSDRDRVEKLFF. The DNA for the CDR3 is TGTGCCAGCAGCGACCGGGACAGGGTTGAAAAACTGTTTTTT. J is TRBJ1-4 and V is TRBV3-1; 9 nucleotides align to TRBD1. V shed 5 bases and J 7 bases; nucleotides not matched to a gene: 5. The CDR3 runs to 14 residues. CDR1 and CDR2 from the germline V gene are LGHDT and YNNKEL (reference sequence).

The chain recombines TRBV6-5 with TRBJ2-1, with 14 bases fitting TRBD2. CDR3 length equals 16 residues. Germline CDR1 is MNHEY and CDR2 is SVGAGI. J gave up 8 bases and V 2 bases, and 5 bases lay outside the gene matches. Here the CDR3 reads CASSYRTSGRMYEQFF. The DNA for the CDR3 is TGTGCCAGCAGTTACCGGACTAGCGGGAGGATGTATGAGCAGTTCTTC.

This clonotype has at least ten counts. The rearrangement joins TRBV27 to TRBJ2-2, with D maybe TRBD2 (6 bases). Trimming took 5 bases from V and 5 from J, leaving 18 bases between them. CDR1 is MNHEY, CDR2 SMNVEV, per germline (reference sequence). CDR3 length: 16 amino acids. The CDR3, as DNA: TGTGCCAGCAGTCGGATAGCGTTGGAGGGGACCGGGGAGCTGTTTTTT. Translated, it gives CASSRIALEGTGELFF.

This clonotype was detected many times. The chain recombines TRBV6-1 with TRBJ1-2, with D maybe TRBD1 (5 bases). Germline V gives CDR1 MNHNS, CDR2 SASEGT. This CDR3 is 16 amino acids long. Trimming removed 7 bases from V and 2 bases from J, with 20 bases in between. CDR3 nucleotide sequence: TGTGCCAGCACCTCGACCACGGTGGGGCGAAACTATGGCTACACCTTC. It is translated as CASTSTTVGRNYGYTF.

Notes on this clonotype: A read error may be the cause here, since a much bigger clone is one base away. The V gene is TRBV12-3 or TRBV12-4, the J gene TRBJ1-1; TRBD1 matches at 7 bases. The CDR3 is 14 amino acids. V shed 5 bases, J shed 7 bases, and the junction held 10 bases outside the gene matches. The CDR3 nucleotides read TGTGCCAGCAGTCTATCCTCACAGGGGCTTGAAGCTTTCTTT. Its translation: CASSLSSQGLEAFF.

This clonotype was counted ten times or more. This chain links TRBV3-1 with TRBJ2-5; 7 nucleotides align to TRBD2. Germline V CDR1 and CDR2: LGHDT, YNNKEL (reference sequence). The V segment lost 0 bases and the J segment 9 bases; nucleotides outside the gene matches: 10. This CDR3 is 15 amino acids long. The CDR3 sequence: CASSQESRTGRAQYF. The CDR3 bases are TGTGCCAGCAGCCAAGAGAGTCGTACTGGGAGGGCCCAGTACTTC.

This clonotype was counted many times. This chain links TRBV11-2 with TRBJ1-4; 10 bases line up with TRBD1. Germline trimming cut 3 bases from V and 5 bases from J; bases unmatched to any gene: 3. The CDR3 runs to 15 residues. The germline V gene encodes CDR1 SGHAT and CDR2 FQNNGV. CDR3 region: CASSFRQGANEKLFF. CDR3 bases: TGTGCCAGCAGCTTCCGACAGGGGGCGAATGAAAAACTGTTTTTT.

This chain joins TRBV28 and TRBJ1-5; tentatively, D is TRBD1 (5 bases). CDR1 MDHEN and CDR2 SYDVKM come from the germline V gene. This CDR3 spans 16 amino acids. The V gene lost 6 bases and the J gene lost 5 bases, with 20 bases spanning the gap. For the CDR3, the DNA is TGTGCCAGCAGCTTCTTTAGTCTGGGGGGGTATCAGCCCCAGCATTTT. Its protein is CASSFFSLGGYQPQHF.

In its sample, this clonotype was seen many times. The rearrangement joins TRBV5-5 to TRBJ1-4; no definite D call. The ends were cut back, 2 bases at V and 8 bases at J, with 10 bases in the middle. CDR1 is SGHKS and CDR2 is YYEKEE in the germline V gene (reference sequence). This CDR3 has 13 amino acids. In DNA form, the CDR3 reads TGTGCCAGCAGCTTTGGGTTTGAGGAAAAACTGTTTTTT. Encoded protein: CASSFGFEEKLFF. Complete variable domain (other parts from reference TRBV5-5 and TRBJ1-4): DAGVTQSPTHLIKTRGQQVTLRCSPISGHKSVSWYQQVLGQGPQFIFQYYEKEERGRGNFPDRFSARQFPNYSSELNVNALLLGDSALYLCASSFGFEEKLFFGSGTQLSVL.

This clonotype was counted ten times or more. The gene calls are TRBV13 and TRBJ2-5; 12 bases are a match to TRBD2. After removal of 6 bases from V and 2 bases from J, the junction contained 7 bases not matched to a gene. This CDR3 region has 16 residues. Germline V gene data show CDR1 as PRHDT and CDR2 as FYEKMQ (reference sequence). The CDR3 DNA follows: TGTGCCAGCAGTCCCAGACTAGCGGGAGCACAAGAGACCCAGTACTTC. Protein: CASSPRLAGAQETQYF.

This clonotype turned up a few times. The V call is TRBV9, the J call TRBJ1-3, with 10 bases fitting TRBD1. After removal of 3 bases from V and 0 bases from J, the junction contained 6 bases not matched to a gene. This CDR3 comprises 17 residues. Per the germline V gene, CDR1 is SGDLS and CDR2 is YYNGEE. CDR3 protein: CASSAQGQGNSGNTIYF. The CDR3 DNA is TGTGCCAGCAGCGCCCAGGGACAGGGGAACTCTGGAAACACCATATATTTT.

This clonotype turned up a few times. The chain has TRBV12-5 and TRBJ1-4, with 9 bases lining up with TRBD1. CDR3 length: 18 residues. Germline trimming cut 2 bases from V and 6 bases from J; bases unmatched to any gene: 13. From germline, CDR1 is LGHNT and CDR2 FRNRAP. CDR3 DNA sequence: TGTGCTAGTGGTTTGTTGGGGACAGGGACCCCCCTTGATGAAAAACTGTTTTTT. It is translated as CASGLLGTGTPLDEKLFF.

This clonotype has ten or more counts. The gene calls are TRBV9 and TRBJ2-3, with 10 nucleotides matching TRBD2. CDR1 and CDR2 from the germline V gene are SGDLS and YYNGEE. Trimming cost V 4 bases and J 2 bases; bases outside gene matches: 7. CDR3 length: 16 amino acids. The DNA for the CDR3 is TGTGCCAGCAGCACCAGGACTAGCGGACTCACAGATACGCAGTATTTT. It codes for CASSTRTSGLTDTQYF.

CDR3 nucleotide sequence: TGTGCCAGCAATTCCGGGACAGGGGGACATGGCTACACCTTC. Amino acid sequence: CASNSGTGGHGYTF. The chain uses TRBV27 and TRBJ1-2, with 11 bases matching TRBD1. This CDR3 has 14 residues. Germline trimming cut 7 bases from V and 6 bases from J; bases unmatched to any gene: 7. Germline loops: CDR1 MNHEY, CDR2 SMNVEV (reference sequence).

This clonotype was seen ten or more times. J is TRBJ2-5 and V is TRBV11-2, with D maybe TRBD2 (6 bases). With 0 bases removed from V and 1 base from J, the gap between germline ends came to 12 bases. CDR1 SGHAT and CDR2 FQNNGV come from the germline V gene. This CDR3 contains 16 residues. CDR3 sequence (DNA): TGTGCCAGCAGCTTAGATGGGGGGTATTTCCAAGAGACCCAGTACTTC. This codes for CASSLDGGYFQETQYF.

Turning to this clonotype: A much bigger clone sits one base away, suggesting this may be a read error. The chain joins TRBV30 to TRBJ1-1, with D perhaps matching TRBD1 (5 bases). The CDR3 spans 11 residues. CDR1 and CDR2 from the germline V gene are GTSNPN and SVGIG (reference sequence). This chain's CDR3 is CAWGHATGAFF. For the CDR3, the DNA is TGTGCCTGGGGACACGCCACTGGAGCTTTCTTT.

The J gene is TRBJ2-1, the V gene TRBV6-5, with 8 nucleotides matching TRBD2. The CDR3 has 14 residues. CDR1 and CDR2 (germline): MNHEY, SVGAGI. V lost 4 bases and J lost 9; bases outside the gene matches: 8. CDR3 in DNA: TGTGCCAGCAGTTTCGGGACTAGGATGGCTGAGCAGTTCTTC. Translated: CASSFGTRMAEQFF.

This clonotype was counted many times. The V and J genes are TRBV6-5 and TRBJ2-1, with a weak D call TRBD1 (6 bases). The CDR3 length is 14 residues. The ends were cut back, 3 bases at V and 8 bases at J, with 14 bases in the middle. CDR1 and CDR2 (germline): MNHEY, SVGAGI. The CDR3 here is CASSYNRESDEQFF. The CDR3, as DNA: TGTGCCAGCAGTTATAACAGGGAATCGGATGAGCAGTTCTTC.

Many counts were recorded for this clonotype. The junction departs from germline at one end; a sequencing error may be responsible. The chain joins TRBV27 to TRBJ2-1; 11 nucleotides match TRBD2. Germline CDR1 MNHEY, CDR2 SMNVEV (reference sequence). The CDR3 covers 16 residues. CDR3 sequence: CASSVSASGGNNEQFF. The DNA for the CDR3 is TGTGCCAGCAGTGTATCCGCTAGCGGGGGGAACAATGAGCAGTTCTTC.

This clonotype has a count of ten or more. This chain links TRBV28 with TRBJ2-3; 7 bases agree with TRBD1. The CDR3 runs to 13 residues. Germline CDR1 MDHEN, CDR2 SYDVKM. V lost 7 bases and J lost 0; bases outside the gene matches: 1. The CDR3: CASKTGSTDTQYF. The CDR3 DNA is TGTGCCAGCAAGACAGGGAGCACAGATACGCAGTATTTT.

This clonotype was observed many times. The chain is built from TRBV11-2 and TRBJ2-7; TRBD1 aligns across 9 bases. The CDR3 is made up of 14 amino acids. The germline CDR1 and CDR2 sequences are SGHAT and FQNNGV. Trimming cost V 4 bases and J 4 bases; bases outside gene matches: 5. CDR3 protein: CASSSGQGRYEQYF. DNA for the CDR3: TGTGCCAGCAGCTCGGGACAGGGAAGGTACGAGCAGTACTTC.

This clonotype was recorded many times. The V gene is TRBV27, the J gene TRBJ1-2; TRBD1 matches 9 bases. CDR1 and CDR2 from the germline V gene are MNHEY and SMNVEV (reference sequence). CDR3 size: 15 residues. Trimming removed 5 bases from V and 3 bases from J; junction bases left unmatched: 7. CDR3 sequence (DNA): TGTGCCAGCAGTATCGGGACAGGGTATGACTATGGCTACACCTTC. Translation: CASSIGTGYDYGYTF.